Described below is a single T cell receptor (beta chain) sequence and its context. Its matching antigen is unknown. Some clones are missing from TCRdb's copy, which holds only in-frame ones; the method was immunoSEQ multiplex PCR. The sample includes 740,000 or so clones, 73% of them seen just once. The CDR3 is made up of 14 amino acids. V shed 3 bases and J shed 4 bases, with 11 bases lying between them. Germline CDR1 MNHNS, CDR2 SASEGT. This record belongs to a study of shared clonotypes between healthy human individuals. Regarding the study as a whole: Depth of sequencing was expected to influence donor clonotype sharing.

This sequence originates from a woman aged 30 to 39 in good health. Sequencing was done on a sample of memory CD4+ T cells sorted from blood. As for subset: CD45RA-negative fraction. The chain couples TRBV6-1 to TRBJ2-3, with a possible D match to TRBD2 (5 bases). CDR3 residues: CASSERVRPDTQYF. CDR3 bases: TGTGCCAGCAGTGAGAGGGTCCGCCCAGATACGCAGTATTTT.